This is a list of T cell receptor beta chains from one sample in a study of human T cells and chemical hapten exposure. TCRdb ran MiXCR on the RACE reads and lists one entry per CDR3 protein. Seen here are some 45,000 distinct CDR3 sequences, approximately 4.8% observed once, and the top ten hold 5.8%. Source material: whole blood. These receptor sequences come from a human donor in good health. Some clones in this sample may be carry-over from other donors' samples. The CDR3 runs from the conserved cysteine through the conserved F or W. The order of the fields is D gene, CDR3 length, J gene, clone size, V gene, CDR3 DNA, CDR3 protein. The D gene is left open where the match is weak. Where a row states a size, it is once, few, many or the class of an expanded clone; other rows omit it.

>.|16|TRBJ1-2|many|TRBV7-2
TGTGCCAGCAGCTTAGGGGGGGGGAGCGCGGTCTATGGCTACACCTTC
CASSLGGGSAVYGYTF
>TRBD2|16|TRBJ2-6|.|TRBV6-5
TGTGCCAGTAGTCAAGCGGGGGGTGGAGGGGCCAACGTCCTGACTTTC
CASSQAGGGGANVLTF
>TRBD1|14|TRBJ2-1|many|TRBV28
TGTGCCAGCAGTCCGGACAGGGGTAGCAATGAGCAGTTCTTC
CASSPDRGSNEQFF
>TRBD1|12|TRBJ2-5|many|TRBV29-1
TGCAGCGGGGGACAGGGCCAAGAGACCCAGTACTTC
CSGGQGQETQYF
>.|14|TRBJ2-7|few|TRBV28
TGTGCCAGCAGTTTGGGAGGTCCCCCTAACGAGCAGTACTTC
CASSLGGPPNEQYF
>.|17|TRBJ2-4|.|TRBV15
TGTGCCACCAGCAGAGATCCCCCTAGTTCACCCCAGAACATTCAGTACTTC
CATSRDPPSSPQNIQYF
>.|11|TRBJ2-2|.|TRBV19
TGTGCCAGTTCCCAGGGTTGGGAGCTGTTTTTT
CASSQGWELFF
>TRBD2|16|TRBJ2-3|few|TRBV5-1
TGCGCCAGCAGCGCCCTACTAGCGGGAGAGACAGATACGCAGTATTTT
CASSALLAGETDTQYF
>TRBD1|16|TRBJ2-1|.|TRBV7-3
TGTGCCAGCAGCTTAAAGGGACAGGGAGGCTACAATGAGCAGTTCTTC
CASSLKGQGGYNEQFF
>TRBD2|14|TRBJ2-7|many|TRBV19
TGTGCCAGTAGGCTCCTCGGGACTAGTAACGAGCAGTACTTC
CASRLLGTSNEQYF
>TRBD2|15|TRBJ2-1|.|TRBV19
TGTGCCAGTGCGACTAGCGGGGATACCTACAATGAGCAGTTCTTC
CASATSGDTYNEQFF
>TRBD1|10|TRBJ1-4|many|TRBV2
TGTGCCACATTCCGGGACAGTATACATTTT
CATFRDSIHF
>TRBD1|15|TRBJ1-2|many|TRBV28
TGTGCCAGCAGTTCCTCCGGGACAGGGTACTATGGCTACACCTTC
CASSSSGTGYYGYTF
>TRBD1|14|TRBJ1-2|many|TRBV5-1
TGCGCCAGCAGCTCCAAGGGGGCGGACTATGGCTACACCTTC
CASSSKGADYGYTF
>.|12|TRBJ2-7|few|TRBV7-9
TGTGCCAGCAGCCAGGCGGGGAGTCCGTTGAGCTTC
CASSQAGSPLSF
>TRBD2|17|TRBJ2-1|.|TRBV19
TGTGCCAGTAGTACCGCCCTACTAGCGGGAGGGCTAGGAGAGCAGTTCTTC
CASSTALLAGGLGEQFF
>.|14|TRBJ1-4|many|TRBV5-1
TGCGCCAGCAGCCTGGGACCAACTAATGAAAAACTGTTTTTT
CASSLGPTNEKLFF
>.|18|TRBJ2-3|many|TRBV7-8
TGTGCCAGCAGCTTCGTAGTAAGGGGCGGAAGCTGGGCAGATACGCAGTATTTT
CASSFVVRGGSWADTQYF
>.|16|TRBJ2-3|few|TRBV9
TGTGCCAGCAGCGAGGGGGGAAGCGGTTACACAGATACGCAGTATTTT
CASSEGGSGYTDTQYF
>.|14|TRBJ2-7|.|TRBV3-1
TGTGCCAGCAGCCGTCGACGGCCCTCCTACGAGCAGTACTTC
CASSRRRPSYEQYF
>TRBD2|17|TRBJ2-3|few|TRBV6-2/TRBV6-3
TGTGCCAGCAACAAAAAGGGGGGACTAGCGGTCACAGATACGCAGTATTTT
CASNKKGGLAVTDTQYF
>TRBD2|16|TRBJ2-5|many|TRBV9
TGTGCCAGCAACCGGCGGGGGGGACTAGCACAAGAGACCCAGTACTTC
CASNRRGGLAQETQYF